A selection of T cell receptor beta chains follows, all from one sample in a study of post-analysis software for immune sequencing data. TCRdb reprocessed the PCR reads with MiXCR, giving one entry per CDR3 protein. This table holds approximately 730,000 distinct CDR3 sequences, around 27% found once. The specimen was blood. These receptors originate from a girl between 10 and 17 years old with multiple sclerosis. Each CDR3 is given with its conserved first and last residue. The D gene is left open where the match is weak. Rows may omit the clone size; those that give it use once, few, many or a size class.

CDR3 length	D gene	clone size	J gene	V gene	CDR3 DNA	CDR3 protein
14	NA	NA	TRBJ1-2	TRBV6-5	TGTGCCAGCAGTTACTCGCAGGGCACTCTGGGCTACACCTTC	CASSYSQGTLGYTF
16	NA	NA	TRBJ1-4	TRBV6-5	TGTGCCAGCAGCCGGGACAAGGGTGCAACTAATGAAAAACTGTTTTTT	CASSRDKGATNEKLFF
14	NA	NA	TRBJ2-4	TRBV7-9	TGTGCCAGCAGCTTACTAATAGCCAAAAACATTCAGTACTTC	CASSLLIAKNIQYF
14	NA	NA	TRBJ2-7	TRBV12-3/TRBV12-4	TGTGCCAGCAGCGTTGGTCGAGGAGGCTACGAGCAGTACTTC	CASSVGRGGYEQYF
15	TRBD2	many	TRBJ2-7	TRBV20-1	TGCAGTGCTAGTTCGGGCGGGAGTACGTCCTACGAGCAGTACTTC	CSASSGGSTSYEQYF
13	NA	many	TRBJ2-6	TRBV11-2	TGTGCCAGCAGCACCTCTGGGGCCAACGTCCTGACTTTC	CASSTSGANVLTF
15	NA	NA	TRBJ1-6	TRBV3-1	TGTGCCAGCAGCCTTTCCGGGACGGGGAATTCACCCCTCCACTTT	CASSLSGTGNSPLHF
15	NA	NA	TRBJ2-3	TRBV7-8	TGTGCCAGCAGCTTAGCATGGGCATGGAAAGATACGCAGTATTTT	CASSLAWAWKDTQYF
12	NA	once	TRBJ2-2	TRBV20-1	TGCAGTGCTAGGCTAAACACCGGGGAGCTGTTTTTT	CSARLNTGELFF
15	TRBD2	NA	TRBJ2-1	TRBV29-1	TGCAGCGTGGAAGATGGGGGGGGATCCTACAATGAGCAGTTCTTC	CSVEDGGGSYNEQFF
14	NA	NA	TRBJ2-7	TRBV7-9	TGTGCCAGCAGCCGAAAGGGTAACTCCTACGAGCAGTACTTC	CASSRKGNSYEQYF
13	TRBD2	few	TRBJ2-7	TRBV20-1	TGCAGTCCGCTAGGCCCAGCGGGAGGCGAGCAGTACTTC	CSPLGPAGGEQYF
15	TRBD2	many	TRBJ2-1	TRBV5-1	TGCGCCAGCAGCTTTAGCGGGGGAGCTTACAATGAGCAGTTCTTC	CASSFSGGAYNEQFF
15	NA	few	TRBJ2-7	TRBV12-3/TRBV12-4	TGTGCCAGCAGTTTACGGCAGGGGTGGTCCGACGAGCAGTACTTC	CASSLRQGWSDEQYF
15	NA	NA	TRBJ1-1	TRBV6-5	TGTGCCAGCCGCTCTACGAGGACATTTAACACTGAAGCTTTCTTT	CASRSTRTFNTEAFF
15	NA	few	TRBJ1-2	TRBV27	TGTGCCAGCAGACTTATTCCGGGCCCCCAGGACGGCTACACCTTC	CASRLIPGPQDGYTF
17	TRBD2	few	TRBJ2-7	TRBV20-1	TGCAGTGCTAGACCGCCGGGACTAGCGGCCATCCTCTACGAGCAGTACTTC	CSARPPGLAAILYEQYF
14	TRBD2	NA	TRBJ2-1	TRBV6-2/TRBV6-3	TGTGCCAGCAGTTATCGGCGGGAGGTCTATGAGCAGTTCTTC	CASSYRREVYEQFF
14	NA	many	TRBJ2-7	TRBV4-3	TGCGCCAGCAGCCAAGAGAAGGCCTCCTACGAGCAGTACTTC	CASSQEKASYEQYF
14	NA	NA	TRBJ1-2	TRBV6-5	TGTGCCAGCAGTTCCGGACTGCAAGCTCATGGCTACACCTTC	CASSSGLQAHGYTF
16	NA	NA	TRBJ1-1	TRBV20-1	TGCAGTGCTAGAGATGGAACACGGAGGATGAACACTGAAGCTTTCTTT	CSARDGTRRMNTEAFF
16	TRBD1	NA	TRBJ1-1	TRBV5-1	TGCGCCAGCAGCCCAAGGACAGGGAGCTCAGATTTCACGGCTTTCTTT	CASSPRTGSSDFTAFF
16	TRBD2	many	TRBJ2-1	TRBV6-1	TGTGCCAGCAGGAGGACTAGCGGGAGCTCCTACAATGAGCAGTTCTTC	CASRRTSGSSYNEQFF
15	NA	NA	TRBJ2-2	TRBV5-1	TGCGCCAGCAGCTTGGTTGGGGGCTCCGCCGGGGAGCTGTTTTTT	CASSLVGGSAGELFF
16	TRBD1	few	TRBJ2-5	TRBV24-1	TGTGCCACCAGTTCAGTCCGGGACAGGGGGCAGGAGACCCAGTACTTC	CATSSVRDRGQETQYF
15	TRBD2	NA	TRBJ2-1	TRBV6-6	TGTGCCAGCAGTTACGGACTAGCGGGGGACGGTGAGCAGTTCTTC	CASSYGLAGDGEQFF
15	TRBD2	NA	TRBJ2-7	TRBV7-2	TGTGCCAGCAGCCGCCCGACTAGCGGGAGGGTCGAGCAGTACTTC	CASSRPTSGRVEQYF
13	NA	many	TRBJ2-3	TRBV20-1	TGCAGTGCTCGACCTAGCGGCACAGATACGCAGTATTTT	CSARPSGTDTQYF
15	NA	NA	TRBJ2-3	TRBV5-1	TGCGCCAGCAGCAGCACGGGGGGCCCCGAAGATACGCAGTATTTT	CASSSTGGPEDTQYF
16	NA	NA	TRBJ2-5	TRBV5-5	TGTGCCAGCAGCCGACCTTGGGTAGGGGGCCAAGAGACCCAGTACTTC	CASSRPWVGGQETQYF
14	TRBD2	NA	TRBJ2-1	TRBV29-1	TGCAGCGAGGGACGAGCGGGAGGAATCAATGAGCAGTTCTTC	CSEGRAGGINEQFF
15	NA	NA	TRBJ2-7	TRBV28	TGTGCCAGCAGCATGCAGCCGTGGGGGATCTACGAGCAGTACTTC	CASSMQPWGIYEQYF
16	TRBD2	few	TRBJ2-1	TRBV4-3	TGCGCCAGCAGCCAAGAACTAGCGGGAGTGGATAATGAGCAGTTCTTC	CASSQELAGVDNEQFF
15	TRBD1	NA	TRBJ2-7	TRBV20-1	TGCAGTGCTGAAAGAACGACAGGGAGCTCCTACGAGCAGTACTTC	CSAERTTGSSYEQYF
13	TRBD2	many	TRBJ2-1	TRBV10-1	TGCGCCAGCAGTGAGTTAGCGGGGAATGAGCAGTTCTTC	CASSELAGNEQFF
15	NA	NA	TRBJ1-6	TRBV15	TGTGCCACCAGCAGAGTAAGAGGGGTTGGGTCACCCCTCCACTTT	CATSRVRGVGSPLHF
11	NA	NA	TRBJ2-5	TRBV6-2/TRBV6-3	TGTGCCACGCAGCAAGGGGAGACCCAGTACTTC	CATQQGETQYF
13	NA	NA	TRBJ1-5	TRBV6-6	TGTGCCAGCAGTTCATGGCCGTACCAGCCCCAGCATTTT	CASSSWPYQPQHF
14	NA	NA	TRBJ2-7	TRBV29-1	TGCAGCGTGGACAGTGGGCTGCACTCCTACGAGCAGTACTTC	CSVDSGLHSYEQYF
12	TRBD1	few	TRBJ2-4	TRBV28	TGTGCCAGCAGCAGGGGGACAGGGGATGCGTACTTC	CASSRGTGDAYF
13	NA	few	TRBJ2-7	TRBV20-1	TGCAGTGCGTGGCCTGGGGGTTCCTACGAGCAGTACTTC	CSAWPGGSYEQYF
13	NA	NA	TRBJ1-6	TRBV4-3	TGCGCCAGCAGCACCCAGGTCGCTTCACCCCTCCACTTT	CASSTQVASPLHF
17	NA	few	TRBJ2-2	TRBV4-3	TGCGCCAGCAGCCAAGATCCTCCTGGCGTGAACACCGGGGAGCTGTTTTTT	CASSQDPPGVNTGELFF
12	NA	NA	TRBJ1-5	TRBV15	TGTGCCACCAAGGGGAGGAATCAGCCCCAGCATTTT	CATKGRNQPQHF
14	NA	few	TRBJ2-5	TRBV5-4	TGTGCCAGCAGCTCACCAGGGGTTGGTAAGACCCAGTACTTC	CASSSPGVGKTQYF
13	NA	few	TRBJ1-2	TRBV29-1	TGCAGCGTCGGGACGTTCCCCCGCTATGGCTACACCTTC	CSVGTFPRYGYTF
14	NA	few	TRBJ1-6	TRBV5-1	TGCGCCAGCAGCTTGAAGATGGGAAATTCACCCCTCCACTTT	CASSLKMGNSPLHF
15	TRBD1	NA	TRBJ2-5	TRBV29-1	TGCAGCGTTGAAAAGACAGGGAGCCACCAAGAGACCCAGTACTTC	CSVEKTGSHQETQYF
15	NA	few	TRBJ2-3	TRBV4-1	TGCGCCAGCAGCCAAGCCTTAATGCAATGGGATACGCAGTATTTT	CASSQALMQWDTQYF
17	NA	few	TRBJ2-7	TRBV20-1	TGCAGTGTTAAATCCGTGTCTAGCGCCGTTAACCCCTACGAGCAGTACTTC	CSVKSVSSAVNPYEQYF
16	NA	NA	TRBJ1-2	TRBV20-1	TGCAGTGCTAGAGACCTCAGGGAGGGGAGAAGCTATGGCTACACCTTC	CSARDLREGRSYGYTF
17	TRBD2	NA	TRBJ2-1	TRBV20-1	TGCAGTGCTCGGGGGACTAGCGGGAGTGGCTCCTACAATGAGCAGTTCTTC	CSARGTSGSGSYNEQFF
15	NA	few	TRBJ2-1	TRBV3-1	TGTGCCAGCAGCCAAACGCCGGGACTTAAAAATGAGCAGTTCTTC	CASSQTPGLKNEQFF
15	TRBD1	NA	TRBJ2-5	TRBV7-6	TGTGCCAGCAGCGGGGGGACAGGTTTAAGGGAGACCCAGTACTTC	CASSGGTGLRETQYF
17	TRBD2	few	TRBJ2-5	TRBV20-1	TGCAGTGCTAGGGACTGGGGACTAGCGGGAGGGCAAGAGACCCAGTACTTC	CSARDWGLAGGQETQYF
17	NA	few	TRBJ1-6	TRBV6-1	TGTGCCAGCCGGAGGTGGACAGATAGCTCCTATAATTCACCCCTCCACTTT	CASRRWTDSSYNSPLHF